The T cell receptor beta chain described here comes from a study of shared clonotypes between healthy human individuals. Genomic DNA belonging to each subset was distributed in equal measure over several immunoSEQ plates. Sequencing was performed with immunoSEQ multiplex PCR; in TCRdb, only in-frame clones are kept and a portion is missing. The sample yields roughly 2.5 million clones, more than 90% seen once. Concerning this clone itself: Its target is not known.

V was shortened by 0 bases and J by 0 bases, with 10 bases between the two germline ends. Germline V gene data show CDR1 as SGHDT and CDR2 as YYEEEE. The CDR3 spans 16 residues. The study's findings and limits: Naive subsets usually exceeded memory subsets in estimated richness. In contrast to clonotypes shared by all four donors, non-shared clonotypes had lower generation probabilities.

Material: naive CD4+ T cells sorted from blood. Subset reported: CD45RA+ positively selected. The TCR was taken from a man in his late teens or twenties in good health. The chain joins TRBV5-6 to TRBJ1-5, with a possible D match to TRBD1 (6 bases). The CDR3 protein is CASSLGGRNSNQPQHF. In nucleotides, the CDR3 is TGTGCCAGCAGCTTGGGGGGGCGAAATAGCAATCAGCCCCAGCATTTT.